Each of the 8 T cell receptor beta chains below was sequenced from the same sample in a study of cytomegalovirus exposure and HLA in healthy donors. The PCR had 60 Vbeta and 13 Jbeta primers. Produced via immunoSEQ multiplex PCR; TCRdb's table is partial and in-frame only. The table lists about 100,000 clones, about four fifths of them singletons, with approximately 2% in the top ten. Sequencing input: PBMCs. The receptor set was obtained from a woman aged 40 to 50 in good health and CMV-seronegative.

V usage is TRBV14 and J usage is TRBJ1-2, with 8 bases that match TRBD1. The V gene's germline CDR1 is SGHDN and CDR2 FVKESK. CDR3 length: 18 residues. After removal of 0 bases from V and 2 bases from J, the junction contained 11 bases not matched to a gene. For the CDR3, the DNA is TGTGCCAGCAGCCAAGAGATTGGCAGGGGGCGGCGGAACTATGGCTACACCTTC. The encoded protein is CASSQEIGRGRRNYGYTF.

The V gene is TRBV7-8, the J gene TRBJ1-1; TRBD1 matches at 10 bases. This CDR3 is built from 13 residues. V shed 5 bases, J shed 5 bases, and the junction held 2 bases outside the gene matches. The V gene's germline CDR1 is SGHVS and CDR2 FQNEAQ. CDR3 sequence reads: CASSTDRGTEAFF. In DNA form, the CDR3 reads TGTGCCAGCAGCACGGACAGGGGGACTGAAGCTTTCTTT.

The genes are TRBV5-1 and TRBJ2-3; D ambiguous. Germline V lookup: CDR1 SGHRS, CDR2 YFSETQ. The CDR3 length is 13 residues. V gave up 0 bases and J gave up 6 bases, with 8 bases separating them. The CDR3 loop is CASSLAKEDTQYF. CDR3 bases: TGCGCCAGCAGCTTGGCCAAGGAGGATACGCAGTATTTT.

This chain joins TRBV2 and TRBJ2-7; 10 bases are a match to TRBD1. The CDR3 length is 16 residues. Germline values: CDR1 SNHLY, CDR2 FYNNEI. Losses at the gene ends were 7 bases for V and 0 bases for J; bases not matched to a gene: 9. CDR3 coding DNA: TGTGCCAGCAACACGCCCGGGACAGGGGTCTCCTACGAGCAGTACTTC. Protein sequence: CASNTPGTGVSYEQYF.

The V gene is TRBV19, the J gene TRBJ2-5; 7 positions match TRBD1. This CDR3 contains 14 residues. The V gene end was trimmed by 3 bases and the J gene end by 2 bases; junction bases not matched to a gene: 3. Germline V gene data show CDR1 as LNHDA and CDR2 as SQIVND (reference sequence). CDR3: CASSINRGQETQYF. The CDR3 coding sequence is TGTGCCAGTAGTATCAACAGGGGACAAGAGACCCAGTACTTC. The full variable domain, with the rest looked up from reference TRBV19 and TRBJ2-5, is DGGITQSPKYLFRKEGQNVTLSCEQNLNHDAMYWYRQDPGQGLRLIYYSQIVNDFQKGDIAEGYSVSREKKESFPLTVTSAQKNPTAFYLCASSINRGQETQYFGPGTRLLVL.

The genes are TRBV27 and TRBJ2-7; 8 bases fit TRBD1. With 7 bases clipped from V and 6 bases from J, the junction kept 14 bases outside the gene matches. The germline gives CDR1 MNHEY, CDR2 SMNVEV (reference sequence). The CDR3 sequence is 15 residues long. CDR3 sequence reads: CASTPTLTGVREQYF. CDR3 nucleotides: TGTGCCAGCACCCCTACGTTGACAGGGGTTCGCGAGCAGTACTTC.

The V call is TRBV2, the J call TRBJ2-5; no definite D call. The CDR3 has 14 residues. In germline, CDR1 is SNHLY, CDR2 FYNNEI. V was clipped by 2 bases and J by 0 bases, with 7 bases between them. The DNA of the CDR3 is TGTGCCAGCAGTGAAATGGCGGACCAAGAGACCCAGTACTTC. This codes for CASSEMADQETQYF.

As concerns this clone: At one end, the junction sequence differs from germline, possibly due to a read error. The chain links TRBV10-3 to TRBJ2-3; possibly TRBD2 for D (5 bases). This CDR3 contains 16 residues. CDR1 and CDR2 (germline): ENHRY, SYGVKD. The chain's CDR3 is CVISESEEGRGDTQYF. CDR3 in DNA: TGCGTCATCAGTGAGTCGGAGGAAGGAAGAGGAGATACGCAGTATTTT.